This TCR beta chain was captured by sequencing in a study of OX40 agonist ivuxolimab in advanced cancers. The assay was immunoSEQ multiplex PCR, and TCRdb's table has in-frame clones only and misses some. The data contain tens of thousands of clones, approximately 90% of them singletons. The CDR3 consists of 16 residues. Trimming cost V 1 base and J 0 bases; bases outside gene matches: 5. CDR1 and CDR2 (germline): SGHNT, YYREEE (reference sequence). Sequences were derived from CD4+ or CD8+ T cells sorted from blood, sampled in a trial of the OX40 agonist ivuxolimab. This sequence originates from an adult with an advanced solid tumor such as melanoma, head and neck, liver or kidney cancer. This chain links TRBV5-4 with TRBJ2-7; 9 nucleotides line up with TRBD1. The CDR3 DNA reads TGTGCCAGCAGCTTGTTACGGACAGGGGCCTCCTACGAGCAGTACTTC. This encodes CASSLLRTGASYEQYF.